This passage covers 28 T cell receptor beta chains from one sample sequenced in a study of tumor-infiltrating lymphocytes in primary liver carcinoma. Unsorted whole blood yielded blood RNA, and germline DNA was extracted as well. A primer in the constant region served to generate TCR beta cDNA from roughly 520 ng of total RNA. Employing slightly modified ARM-PCR, three nested multiplex PCR rounds were run, and these gave rise to the TCR beta libraries. Rounds one and two of PCR, each of 10 cycles, were primed with TRBV1-TRBV30 forward primers and a C-beta reverse primer. Each CDR3 protein gets one entry after TCRdb re-called the multiplex PCR reads with MiXCR. The repertoire holds 190,000 or so distinct CDR3 sequences, with approximately 65% as singletons. Sequencing input: peripheral blood. Receptor source: a woman aged 55-69 years with primary liver carcinoma and hepatitis B virus infection.

This rearrangement joins TRBV6-2 or TRBV6-3 to TRBJ2-1, with 8 bases fitting TRBD2. Germline CDR1 is MNHEY and CDR2 is SVGEGT. After removal of 6 bases from V and 4 bases from J, the junction contained 8 bases not matched to a gene. This CDR3 comprises 15 residues. CDR3 nucleotides: TGTGCCAGCAGGGAAGCGGGAGTATGGTACAATGAGCAGTTCTTC. Translating it yields CASREAGVWYNEQFF.

As to this clonotype: This likely comes from a read error, as the CDR3 has no conserved phenylalanine or tryptophan at its end. The chain links TRBV28 to TRBJ1-5, with D perhaps TRBD1 (6 bases). The CDR3 covers 15 residues. V was pared by 4 bases and J by 3 bases, with 13 bases between. Germline assignment: CDR1 MDHEN and CDR2 SYDVKM. The CDR3, as DNA: TGTGCCAGCAGTTCTGGACAGTCGGACAATCAGCCCCAGCATCTT. This sequence encodes CASSSGQSDNQPQHL.

As to this clonotype: An end of the junction differs from the germline gene, which may be a read error. The chain has TRBV11-3 and TRBJ2-3; D call uncertain. CDR1 is SGHNT, CDR2 YENEEA, per germline. CDR3 length: 13 amino acids. The CDR3 loop reads CASSAALEDMQYF. In nucleotides, the CDR3 is TGTGCCAGCAGCGCGGCACTCGAAGATATGCAGTATTTT.

In its sample, this clonotype was seen many times. V gene TRBV10-3 combines with J gene TRBJ1-2; D gene uncertain. Germline V gives CDR1 ENHRY, CDR2 SYGVKD. The CDR3 consists of 13 residues. Between the trimmed V and J ends, which lost 2 bases and 13 bases, there was a span of 17 bases. The CDR3 spells CAISEKASTPSTF. The CDR3 coding sequence is TGTGCCATCAGTGAGAAGGCCTCTACCCCTTCCACCTTC.

V and J are TRBV5-1 and TRBJ2-1; 9 positions agree with TRBD2. The germline CDR1 and CDR2 sequences are SGHRS and YFSETQ. J gave up 3 bases and V 1 base, and 2 bases lay outside the gene matches. The CDR3 covers 15 residues. This CDR3 is CASSLMTSGYNEQFF. In nucleotides, the CDR3 is TGCGCCAGCAGCTTGATGACTAGCGGCTACAATGAGCAGTTCTTC.

About this clonotype itself: The CDR3 does not end in the conserved phenylalanine or tryptophan, so this is likely a read error. This chain uses TRBV5-4 with TRBJ2-7; weak D call: TRBD2 (5 bases). The V end lost 0 bases, the J end lost 3 bases, and 10 bases lay between the germline ends. This CDR3 is built from 14 residues. The germline V gene has CDR1 SGHNT and CDR2 YYREEE (reference sequence). The DNA of the CDR3 is TGTGCCAGCAGCTTGGGGCTAGGAGGCTACGAGCAGTACTCC. It codes for CASSLGLGGYEQYS.

On this clonotype: One end of the junction does not line up with germline, which may come from a read error. The V gene is TRBV3-1, the J gene TRBJ1-4, with 7 bases fitting TRBD1. The CDR3 is made up of 15 amino acids. Germline CDR1 is LGHDT and CDR2 is YNNKEL (reference sequence). CDR3 sequence reads: CASIQGTVLREKPFF. CDR3 coding DNA: TGTGCCAGCATCCAAGGGACAGTTCTACGAGAAAAACCGTTTTTT.

With regard to this clonotype: A much larger clone sits a single nucleotide away, making a read error possible. CDR3 DNA: TGTGTCAGCAGCCATCCGGGACAGGGCTTCGATGAGCAGTTCTTC. Amino acids: CVSSHPGQGFDEQFF. J is TRBJ2-1 and V is TRBV14; 9 bases are a match to TRBD1. CDR1 is SGHDN and CDR2 is FVKESK in the germline V gene. This CDR3 has 15 amino acids.

The chain is built from TRBV7-9 and TRBJ2-2; a weak D match, TRBD2 (5 bases). The V gene lost 3 bases and the J gene lost 6 bases, with 8 bases spanning the gap. The CDR3 totals 13 residues. Germline values: CDR1 SEHNR, CDR2 FQNEAQ (reference sequence). The CDR3 spells CASSFGGSGELFF. The CDR3 DNA reads as TGTGCCAGCAGCTTTGGCGGGTCCGGGGAGCTGTTTTTT.

Points on this clonotype: Sequence at one end of the junction differs from germline and may be a read error. The rearrangement uses TRBV6-8 and TRBJ2-3; 7 bases fit TRBD1. The CDR3 runs 15 residues. Germline V gives CDR1 MNHGY, CDR2 SAAAGT. This chain's CDR3 is CASSYGTESTDTQYF. The CDR3 DNA is TGTGCCAGCAGTTACGGGACAGAGAGCACAGATACCCAGTATTTT.

Points on this clonotype: No DNA is shown, since the ends of the CDR3 on it are uncertain; the CDR3 is the one TCRdb lists. This chain links TRBV29-1 with TRBJ2-5; the table's D call, TRBD2, was not checked against the DNA. A total of 15 residues make up the CDR3, ends included. CDR1 is SQVTM, CDR2 ANQGSEA, per germline. The chain's CDR3 is CSVAQGTGGGETQYF.

Turning to this clonotype: At one boundary the junction diverges from the germline segment, which might be a read error. The V call is TRBV11-2, the J call TRBJ2-1, with no clear D. The CDR3 totals 12 residues. Germline CDR1 SGHAT, CDR2 FQNNGV. CDR3 coding DNA: TGTACCAGCAGCATGCCCACTCATGAGCAGTTCTTC. This encodes CTSSMPTHEQFF.

Points on this clonotype: One end of the junction is discordant with germline, which a read error may explain. The chain has TRBV11-2 and TRBJ2-1, with 14 bases that match TRBD2. Germline CDR1 reads SGHAT; CDR2 reads FQNNGV. CDR3 size: 15 residues. The CDR3 DNA sequence: TGTGCCAGCCGTGGGACTAGCGGGAGTTACAGTGAGCAGTTCTTC. This encodes CASRGTSGSYSEQFF. Full variable domain (remainder filled in from reference TRBV11-2 and TRBJ2-1): EAGVAQSPRYKIIEKRQSVAFWCNPISGHATLYWYQQILGQGPKLLIQFQNNGVVDDSQLPKDRFSAERLKGVDSTLKIQPAKLEDSAVYLCASRGTSGSYSEQFFGPGTRLTVL.

V and J are TRBV2 and TRBJ2-1; 12 nucleotides match TRBD2. The CDR3 is made up of 16 amino acids. J was trimmed by 9 bases and V by 3 bases; bases with no gene match: 9. The V gene's germline CDR1 is SNHLY and CDR2 FYNNEI. This chain's CDR3 is CASSDWTSGDGGEQFF. The CDR3, as DNA: TGTGCCAGCAGTGATTGGACTAGCGGGGACGGGGGTGAGCAGTTCTTC.

This clonotype appeared many times. The chain carries TRBV5-4 and TRBJ2-3, with a weak D call TRBD1 (6 bases). CDR1 SGHNT and CDR2 YYREEE come from the germline V gene (reference sequence). The CDR3 has 15 amino acids. V was clipped by 0 bases and J by 1 base, with 9 bases between them. CDR3 coding DNA: TGTGCCAGCAGCTTGGAGGACAGACGCACAGATACGCAGTATTTT. Translating it yields CASSLEDRRTDTQYF.

In its sample, this clonotype was seen many times. V gene TRBV6-5 combines with J gene TRBJ2-3; the D gene could be TRBD1 or TRBD2 (6 bases each). The V and J ends lost 2 bases and 3 bases respectively, with 15 bases between them. There are 16 residues in the CDR3. Germline-derived CDR1 and CDR2 are MNHEY and SVGAGI. The chain's CDR3 is CASSYRGELETDTQYF. The CDR3 coding sequence is TGTGCCAGCAGTTACAGGGGGGAGTTAGAGACAGATACGCAGTATTTT.

Points on this clonotype: At one end, the junction sequence differs from germline, possibly due to a read error. This chain joins TRBV7-9 and TRBJ2-1; 9 bases are a match to TRBD2. The CDR3 contains 15 residues. The germline V gene encodes CDR1 SEHNR and CDR2 FQNEAQ (reference sequence). The CDR3: CASARTSDNNNEQSF. In DNA form, the CDR3 reads TGTGCCAGCGCGAGGACTAGCGACAACAACAATGAGCAGTCCTTC.

As to this clonotype: This CDR3 is missing its conserved last phenylalanine or tryptophan, likely due to a read error. The rearrangement uses TRBV12-3 or TRBV12-4 and TRBJ1-1; TRBD1 is a possible D gene (5 bases). This CDR3 has 13 residues. V lost 6 bases and J lost 4, with 12 bases in between. CDR3 sequence: CASRRDQGTEAFL. The CDR3 region has the DNA TGTGCCAGCAGACGAGACCAGGGCACTGAAGCTTTCCTG.

About this clonotype itself: A much larger clone lies one base from this, so it may be a read error. V usage is TRBV29-1 and J usage is TRBJ1-1; unclear D gene. This CDR3 has 13 amino acids. CDR1 and CDR2 (germline): SQVTM, ANQGSEA. The CDR3 DNA reads TGCAGCGTTGACCTCGGTATGCACACTGAAGCTTTATTT. Its protein is CSVDLGMHTEALF.

CDR3 DNA: TGTGCCAGCAGCTTTGCCCAACAGGAACGTCAGCCCCAGCATTTT. It translates to CASSFAQQERQPQHF. The chain couples TRBV5-6 to TRBJ1-5, with a possible D match to TRBD1 (5 bases). Trimming stripped 2 bases from V and 6 bases from J, with 15 bases between. Germline-derived CDR1 and CDR2 are SGHDT and YYEEEE. This CDR3 is built from 15 residues. Drawing the rest from reference TRBV5-6 and TRBJ1-5, the complete variable domain is DAGVTQSPTHLIKTRGQQVTLRCSPKSGHDTVSWYQQALGQGPQFIFQYYEEEERQRGNFPDRFSGHQFPNYSSELNVNALLLGDSALYLCASSFAQQERQPQHFGDGTRLSIL.

Concerning this clonotype: The junction differs from germline at one of its ends, possibly a read error. This chain connects TRBV4-2 to TRBJ2-2; 8 bases map to TRBD2. The germline V gene encodes CDR1 LGHNA and CDR2 YNFKEQ. This CDR3 contains 15 residues. The CDR3 here is CAGSRGRGVIGELFF. CDR3 nucleotide sequence: TGTGCCGGCAGCCGGGGGCGGGGGGTAATCGGGGAGCTGTTTTTT.

On this clonotype itself: It may be a read error: a sequence one base away is much more abundant. The chain employs TRBV4-2 and TRBJ2-1; TRBD2 matches 8 bases. The CDR3 totals 15 residues. The V gene's germline CDR1 is LGHNA and CDR2 YNFKEQ. The CDR3 loop is CTSSQKTSGHNEQFF. DNA for the CDR3: TGTACCAGCAGCCAAAAAACTAGCGGACACAATGAGCAGTTCTTC.

This clonotype was seen many times. The gene calls are TRBV11-1 and TRBJ2-1; D is possibly TRBD1 or TRBD2 (5 bases each). The CDR3 consists of 15 residues. Germline CDR1 reads SGHAT; CDR2 reads FQDESV (reference sequence). The germline V and J ends were trimmed by 0 bases and 8 bases, with 14 bases remaining between them. The DNA for the CDR3 is TGTGCCAGCAGCTTAGCGGGAGTGGTGGGGGATGAGCAGTTCTTC. It translates to CASSLAGVVGDEQFF.

This clonotype has a count of ten or more. The chain recombines TRBV6-1 with TRBJ1-1; D is unresolved. Trimming shortened V by 5 bases and J by 0 bases, and 10 bases separated the two germline ends. The CDR3 has 14 amino acids. The germline V gene encodes CDR1 MNHNS and CDR2 SASEGT. The CDR3 DNA follows: TGTGCCAGCAGTCGACAAGTTGTGAACACTGAAGCTTTCTTT. The encoded protein is CASSRQVVNTEAFF.

To note about this clonotype: It is likely a read error, because the conserved phenylalanine at the end of the CDR3 is missing. The gene calls are TRBV29-1 and TRBJ2-3; no definite D call. Deletions cut 5 bases from V and 6 bases from J, with 15 bases between. The germline V gene has CDR1 SQVTM and CDR2 ANQGSEA. The CDR3 is 13 amino acids. CDR3 in amino acids: CSVSRGRGDTQYS. CDR3 DNA sequence: TGCAGCGTTTCCCGAGGTCGAGGTGATACGCAGTATTCT.

At least ten counts were recorded for this clonotype. The V and J genes are TRBV29-1 and TRBJ1-6, with 9 bases identical to TRBD1. V shed 7 bases and J 8 bases; nucleotides not matched to a gene: 3. Germline CDR1 SQVTM, CDR2 ANQGSEA. There are 12 residues in the CDR3. The CDR3 spells CSAGDRDSPLHF. The CDR3 DNA reads as TGCAGCGCCGGGGACAGGGATTCACCCCTCCACTTT.

The V gene is TRBV4-2, the J gene TRBJ2-1; D is possibly TRBD2 (6 bases). CDR1 and CDR2 from the germline V gene are LGHNA and YNFKEQ. The V end lost 6 bases, the J end lost 13 bases, and 19 bases lay between the germline ends. The CDR3 length is 13 residues. The CDR3 sequence is CASSTSSYSEQFF. The CDR3 DNA sequence: TGTGCCAGCAGTACTAGCTCCTACAGTGAACAGTTCTTC.

Concerning this clonotype: This is likely a read error, given that the CDR3 carries no conserved phenylalanine or tryptophan at its end. The rearrangement links TRBV5-1 to TRBJ1-1; D gene uncertain. The V and J ends lost 0 bases and 1 base respectively, with 10 bases between them. The CDR3 runs 15 residues. Germline CDR1 and CDR2: SGHRS and YFSETQ. CDR3: CASSLGLAGNTEAFS. The CDR3 DNA reads TGCGCCAGCAGCTTGGGACTGGCAGGGAACACTGAAGCTTTCTCT.